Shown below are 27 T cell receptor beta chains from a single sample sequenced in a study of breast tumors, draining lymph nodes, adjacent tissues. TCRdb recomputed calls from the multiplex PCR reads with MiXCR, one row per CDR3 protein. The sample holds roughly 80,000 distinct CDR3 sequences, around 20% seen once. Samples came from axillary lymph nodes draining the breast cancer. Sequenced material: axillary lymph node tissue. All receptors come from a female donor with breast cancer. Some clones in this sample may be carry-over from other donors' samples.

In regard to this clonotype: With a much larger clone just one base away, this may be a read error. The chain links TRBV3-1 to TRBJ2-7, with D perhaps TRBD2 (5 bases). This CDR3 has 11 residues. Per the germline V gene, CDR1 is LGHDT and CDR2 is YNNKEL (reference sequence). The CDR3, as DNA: TGTGCCAGCAGACATGACTACGGGCAGTACTTC. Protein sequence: CASRHDYGQYF.

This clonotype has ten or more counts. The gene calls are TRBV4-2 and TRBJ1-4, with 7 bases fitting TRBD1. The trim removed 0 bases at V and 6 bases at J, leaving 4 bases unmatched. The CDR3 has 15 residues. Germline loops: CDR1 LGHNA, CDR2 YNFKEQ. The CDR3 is CASSQDPRGDEKLFF. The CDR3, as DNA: TGTGCCAGCAGCCAAGATCCCAGGGGGGATGAAAAACTGTTTTTT.

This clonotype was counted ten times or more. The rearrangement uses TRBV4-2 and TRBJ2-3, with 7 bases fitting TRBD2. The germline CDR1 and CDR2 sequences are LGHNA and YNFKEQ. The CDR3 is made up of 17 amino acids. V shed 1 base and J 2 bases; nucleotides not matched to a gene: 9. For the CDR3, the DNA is TGTGCCAGCAGCCAAGGGGGCGCGGGAGACCTCACAGATACGCAGTATTTT. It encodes CASSQGGAGDLTDTQYF.

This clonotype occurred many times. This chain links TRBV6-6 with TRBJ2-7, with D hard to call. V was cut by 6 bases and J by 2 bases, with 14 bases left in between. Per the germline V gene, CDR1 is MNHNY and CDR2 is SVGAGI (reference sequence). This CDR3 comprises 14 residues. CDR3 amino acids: CASSLDPKTYEQYF. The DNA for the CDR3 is TGTGCCAGCAGCCTAGACCCGAAAACCTACGAGCAGTACTTC.

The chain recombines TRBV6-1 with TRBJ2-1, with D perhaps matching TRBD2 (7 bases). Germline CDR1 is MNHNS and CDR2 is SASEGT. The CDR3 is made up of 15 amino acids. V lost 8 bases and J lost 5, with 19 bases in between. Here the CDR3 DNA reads TGTGCCAGCCGGTTACTTGCGGGGGCTAACAATGAGCAGTTCTTC. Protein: CASRLLAGANNEQFF.

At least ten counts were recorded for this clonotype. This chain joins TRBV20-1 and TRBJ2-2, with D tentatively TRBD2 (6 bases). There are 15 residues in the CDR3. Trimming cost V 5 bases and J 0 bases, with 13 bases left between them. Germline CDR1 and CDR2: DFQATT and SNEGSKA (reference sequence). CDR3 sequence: CSALNGLTNTGELFF. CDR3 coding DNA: TGCAGTGCTCTGAACGGACTAACGAACACCGGGGAGCTGTTTTTT.

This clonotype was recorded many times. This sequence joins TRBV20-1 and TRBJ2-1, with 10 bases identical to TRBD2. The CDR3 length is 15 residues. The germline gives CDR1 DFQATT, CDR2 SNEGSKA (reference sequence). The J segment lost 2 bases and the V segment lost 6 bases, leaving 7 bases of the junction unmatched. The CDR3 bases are TGCAGTGCACCGCTCAGCGGGAGGGCCTACAATGAGCAGTTCTTC. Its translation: CSAPLSGRAYNEQFF.

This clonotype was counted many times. CDR3 nucleotides: TGTGCCAGCAGCTTGAAAGGGGGTGAAAAACTGTTTTTT. Protein sequence: CASSLKGGEKLFF. V and J are TRBV5-4 and TRBJ1-4; a possible D gene is TRBD1 (6 bases). V dropped 1 base and J dropped 7 bases, with 8 bases sitting between them. The length of the CDR3 is 13 residues. Germline V CDR1 and CDR2: SGHNT, YYREEE (reference sequence).

The CDR3 spells CASSLQGIGTEAFF. In DNA form, the CDR3 reads TGTGCCAGCAGCTTACAGGGAATTGGCACTGAAGCTTTCTTT. This chain connects TRBV7-9 to TRBJ1-1; tentatively, D is TRBD1 (5 bases). The germline V gene encodes CDR1 SEHNR and CDR2 FQNEAQ (reference sequence). CDR3 length equals 14 residues. The V end lost 2 bases, the J end lost 4 bases, and 11 bases lay between the germline ends.

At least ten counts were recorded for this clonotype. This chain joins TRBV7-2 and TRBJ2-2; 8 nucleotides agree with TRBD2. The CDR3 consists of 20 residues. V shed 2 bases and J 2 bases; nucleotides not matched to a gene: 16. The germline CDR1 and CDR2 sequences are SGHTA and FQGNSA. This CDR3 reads CASSLRRTAYTSGNTGELFF. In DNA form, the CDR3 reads TGTGCCAGCAGCTTACGCCGGACAGCCTATACTAGCGGCAACACCGGGGAGCTGTTTTTT.

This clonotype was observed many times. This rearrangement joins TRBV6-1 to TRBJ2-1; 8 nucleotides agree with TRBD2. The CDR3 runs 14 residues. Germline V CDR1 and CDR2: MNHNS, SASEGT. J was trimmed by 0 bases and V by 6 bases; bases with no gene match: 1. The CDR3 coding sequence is TGTGCCAGCAGAGGGACTAGCTCCTACAATGAGCAGTTCTTC. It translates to CASRGTSSYNEQFF.

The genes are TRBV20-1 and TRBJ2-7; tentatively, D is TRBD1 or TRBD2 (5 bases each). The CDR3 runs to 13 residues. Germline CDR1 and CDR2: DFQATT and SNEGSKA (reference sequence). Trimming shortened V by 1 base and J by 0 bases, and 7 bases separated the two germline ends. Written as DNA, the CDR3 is TGCAGTGCTAGAGGGGGGAGCTCCTACGAGCAGTACTTC. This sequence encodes CSARGGSSYEQYF.

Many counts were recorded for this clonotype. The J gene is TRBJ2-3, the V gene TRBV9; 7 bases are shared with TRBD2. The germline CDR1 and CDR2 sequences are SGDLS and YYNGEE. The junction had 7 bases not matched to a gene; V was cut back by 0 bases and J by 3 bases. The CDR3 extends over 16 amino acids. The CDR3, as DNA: TGTGCCAGCAGCGTAGCGCCCCAGGGAGGGACAGATACGCAGTATTTT. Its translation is CASSVAPQGGTDTQYF.

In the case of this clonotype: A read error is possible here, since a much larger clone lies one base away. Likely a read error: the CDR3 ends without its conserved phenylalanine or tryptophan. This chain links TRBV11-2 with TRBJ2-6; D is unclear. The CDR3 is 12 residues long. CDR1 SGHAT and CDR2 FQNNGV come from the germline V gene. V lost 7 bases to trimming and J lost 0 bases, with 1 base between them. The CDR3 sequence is CASNSGANVLTV. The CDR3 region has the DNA TGTGCCAGCAACTCTGGGGCCAACGTCCTGACTGTC.

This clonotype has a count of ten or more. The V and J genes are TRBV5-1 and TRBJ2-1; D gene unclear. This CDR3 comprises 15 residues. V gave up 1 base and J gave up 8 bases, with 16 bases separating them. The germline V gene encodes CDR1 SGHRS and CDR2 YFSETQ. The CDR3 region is CASSLIGGDWDEQFF. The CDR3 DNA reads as TGCGCCAGCAGCTTGATCGGCGGAGATTGGGATGAGCAGTTCTTC.

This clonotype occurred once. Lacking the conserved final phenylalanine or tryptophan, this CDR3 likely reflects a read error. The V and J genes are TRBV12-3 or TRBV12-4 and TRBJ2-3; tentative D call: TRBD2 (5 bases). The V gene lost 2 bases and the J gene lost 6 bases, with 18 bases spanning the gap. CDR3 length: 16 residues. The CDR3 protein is CASSLLAGGLGDTQYL. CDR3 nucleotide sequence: TGTGCCAGCAGTTTATTGGCGGGCGGCCTGGGGGATACGCAGTATCTT.

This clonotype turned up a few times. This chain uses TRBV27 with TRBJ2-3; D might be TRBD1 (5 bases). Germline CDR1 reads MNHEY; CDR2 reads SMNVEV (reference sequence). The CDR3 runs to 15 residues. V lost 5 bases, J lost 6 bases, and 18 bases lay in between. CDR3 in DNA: TGTGCCAGCAGTCGAAGGGGCCACCTTTCTGATACGCAGTATTTT. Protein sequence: CASSRRGHLSDTQYF.

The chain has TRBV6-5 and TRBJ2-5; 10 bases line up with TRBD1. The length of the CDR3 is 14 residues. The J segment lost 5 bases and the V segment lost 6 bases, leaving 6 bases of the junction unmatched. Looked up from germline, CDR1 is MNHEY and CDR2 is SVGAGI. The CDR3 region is CASSQTGGLETQYF. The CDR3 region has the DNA TGTGCCAGCAGCCAGACAGGGGGCTTGGAGACCCAGTACTTC.

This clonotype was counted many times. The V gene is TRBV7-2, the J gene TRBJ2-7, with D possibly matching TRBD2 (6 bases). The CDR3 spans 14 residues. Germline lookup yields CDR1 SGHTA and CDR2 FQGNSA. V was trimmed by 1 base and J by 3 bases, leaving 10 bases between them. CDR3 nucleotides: TGTGCCAGCAGCTTAGTGGGCGGGGACTACGAGCAGTACTTC. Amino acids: CASSLVGGDYEQYF.

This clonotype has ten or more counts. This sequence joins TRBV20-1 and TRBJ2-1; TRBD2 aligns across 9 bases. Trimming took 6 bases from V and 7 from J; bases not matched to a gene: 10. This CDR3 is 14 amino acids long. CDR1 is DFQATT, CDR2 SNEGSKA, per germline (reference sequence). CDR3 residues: CSALAGTSRNEQFF. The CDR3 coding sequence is TGCAGTGCCCTAGCCGGGACTAGCAGAAATGAGCAGTTCTTC.

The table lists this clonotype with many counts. The CDR3 region is CASRSSYGYTF. In nucleotides, the CDR3 is TGTGCCAGCAGATCAAGCTATGGCTACACCTTC. The V call is TRBV6-5, the J call TRBJ1-2; D is unresolved. CDR1 is MNHEY, CDR2 SVGAGI, per germline. V was clipped by 6 bases and J by 4 bases, with 6 bases between them. This CDR3 is 11 amino acids long.

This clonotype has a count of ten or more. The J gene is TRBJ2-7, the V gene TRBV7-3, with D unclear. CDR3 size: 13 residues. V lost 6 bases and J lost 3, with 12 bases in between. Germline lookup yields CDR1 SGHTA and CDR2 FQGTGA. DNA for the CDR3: TGTGCCAGCAGTTTAGCCGGAAACTACGAGCAGTACTTC. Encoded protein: CASSLAGNYEQYF. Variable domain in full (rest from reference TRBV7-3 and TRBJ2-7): GAGVSQTPSNKVTEKGKYVELRCDPISGHTALYWYRQSLGQGPEFLIYFQGTGAADDSGLPNDRFFAVRPEGSVSTLKIQRTERGDSAVYLCASSLAGNYEQYFGPGTRLTVT.

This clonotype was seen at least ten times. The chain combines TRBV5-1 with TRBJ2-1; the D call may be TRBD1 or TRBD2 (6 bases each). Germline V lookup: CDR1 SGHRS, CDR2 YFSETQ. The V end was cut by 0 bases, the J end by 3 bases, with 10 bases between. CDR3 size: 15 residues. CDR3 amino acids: CASSLGGAGYNEQFF. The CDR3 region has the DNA TGCGCCAGCAGCTTGGGGGGGGCCGGCTACAATGAGCAGTTCTTC.

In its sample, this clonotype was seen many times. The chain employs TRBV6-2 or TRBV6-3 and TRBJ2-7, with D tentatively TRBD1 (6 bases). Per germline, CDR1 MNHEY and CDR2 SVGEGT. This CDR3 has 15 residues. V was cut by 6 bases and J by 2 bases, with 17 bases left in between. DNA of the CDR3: TGTGCCAGCAGAGAACCTCCGGGACAAACCTACGAGCAGTACTTC. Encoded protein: CASREPPGQTYEQYF.

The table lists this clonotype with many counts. The CDR3 loop reads CATRMSGRSDEQFF. The CDR3 coding sequence is TGTGCCACCCGCATGAGCGGGAGGAGTGATGAGCAGTTCTTC. V gene TRBV24-1 combines with J gene TRBJ2-1; TRBD2 matches 9 bases. CDR1 and CDR2 (germline): KGHDR, SFDVKD. Trimming removed 9 bases from V and 8 bases from J; junction bases left unmatched: 10. The CDR3 is 14 residues long.

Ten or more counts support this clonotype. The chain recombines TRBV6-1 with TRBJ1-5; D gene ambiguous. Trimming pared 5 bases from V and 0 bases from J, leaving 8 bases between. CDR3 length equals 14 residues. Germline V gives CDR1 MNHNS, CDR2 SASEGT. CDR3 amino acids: CASSTSTSNQPQHF. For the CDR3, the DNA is TGTGCCAGCAGTACATCGACTAGCAATCAGCCCCAGCATTTT.

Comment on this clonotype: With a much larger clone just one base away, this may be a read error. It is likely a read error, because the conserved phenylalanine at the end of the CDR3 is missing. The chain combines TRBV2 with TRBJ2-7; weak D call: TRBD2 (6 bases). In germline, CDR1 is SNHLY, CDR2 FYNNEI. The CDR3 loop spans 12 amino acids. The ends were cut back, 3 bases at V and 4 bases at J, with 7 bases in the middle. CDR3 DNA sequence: TGTGCCAGCAGTGAGGGAGGTTACGAGCAGTACCTC. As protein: CASSEGGYEQYL.